Listed below are T cell receptor beta chains from one sample, sequenced in a study of CD8 T cells in Susac syndrome. TCRdb reprocessed the immunoSEQ multiplex PCR reads with MiXCR, giving one entry per CDR3 protein. The profile shows around 150,000 distinct CDR3 sequences, 85% to 95% of them singletons. Material: CD4+ T cells from PBMCs. These receptors were obtained from a human donor with Susac syndrome. Each CDR3 is given with its conserved first and last residue. The D gene is left open where the match is weak. The listing skips clone size in some rows; elsewhere it reads once, few, many or a size class.

TRBV20-1	TRBJ1-3	NA	NA	CSARVTQGTGNTIYF	TGCAGTGCTAGAGTAACGCAGGGTACTGGAAACACCATATATTTT
TRBV29-1	TRBJ2-4	NA	NA	CSVGQDNKNIQYF	TGCAGCGTTGGGCAGGACAACAAAAACATTCAGTACTTC
TRBV3-1	TRBJ2-5	NA	NA	CASSQAGSETQYF	TGTGCCAGCAGCCAAGCTGGGTCGGAGACCCAGTACTTC
TRBV29-1	TRBJ2-3	NA	NA	CSVEGRGADTQYF	TGCAGCGTTGAAGGCAGGGGGGCAGATACGCAGTATTTT
TRBV2	TRBJ2-3	NA	TRBD2	CASSDASGDTDTQYF	TGTGCCAGCAGTGATGCTAGCGGGGACACAGATACGCAGTATTTT
TRBV20-1	TRBJ2-7	NA	TRBD1	CSARTTGTGNYEQYF	TGCAGTGCTAGGACTACCGGGACAGGGAACTACGAGCAGTACTTC
TRBV20-1	TRBJ2-3	NA	NA	CSARPGADTQYF	TGCAGTGCTAGGCCGGGGGCTGATACGCAGTATTTT
TRBV30	TRBJ2-5	NA	NA	CAWSGAGQPQETQYF	TGTGCCTGGAGTGGGGCGGGACAACCTCAAGAGACCCAGTACTTC
TRBV7-9	TRBJ2-2	once	NA	CASSPQRATGELFF	TGTGCCAGCAGCCCCCAGCGGGCCACCGGGGAGCTGTTTTTT
TRBV28	TRBJ2-7	NA	TRBD1	CASRTGGHYEQYF	TGTGCCAGCAGGACAGGGGGACACTACGAGCAGTACTTC
TRBV4-3	TRBJ2-1	NA	NA	CASSQGATSSNEQFF	TGCGCCAGCAGCCAAGGAGCGACTAGTTCCAATGAGCAGTTCTTC
TRBV29-1	TRBJ2-1	NA	TRBD1	CSAGQGYNEQFF	TGCAGCGCAGGACAGGGCTACAATGAGCAGTTCTTC
TRBV27	TRBJ1-1	few	NA	CASKTSGRTNTEAFF	TGTGCCAGCAAAACCTCCGGACGGACGAACACTGAAGCTTTCTTT
TRBV9	TRBJ2-1	NA	TRBD2	CASSALTSVLGYEQFF	TGTGCCAGCAGCGCCCTAACTAGCGTTCTAGGGTATGAGCAGTTCTTC
TRBV20-1	TRBJ1-4	NA	NA	CSAPNRELNEKLFF	TGCAGTGCTCCCAACAGGGAATTGAATGAAAAACTGTTTTTT
TRBV7-2	TRBJ1-3	NA	TRBD1	CASSLAQGALGNTIYF	TGTGCCAGCAGCTTAGCACAGGGGGCTCTTGGAAACACCATATATTTT
TRBV7-9	TRBJ1-2	NA	NA	CASSLGGGINYGYTF	TGTGCCAGCAGCTTAGGCGGAGGGATTAACTATGGCTACACCTTC
TRBV4-1	TRBJ2-4	NA	NA	CASSLVQGIGSKNIQYF	TGCGCCAGCAGCCTAGTCCAGGGGATCGGGTCCAAAAACATTCAGTACTTC
TRBV12-3/TRBV12-4	TRBJ2-4	NA	NA	CASSARLVAKNIQYF	TGTGCCAGCAGTGCCCGACTTGTAGCCAAAAACATTCAGTACTTC
TRBV20-1	TRBJ2-7	once	NA	CSARDRAGSSYEQYF	TGCAGTGCTAGAGATCGGGCAGGAAGCTCCTACGAGCAGTACTTC
TRBV29-1	TRBJ1-2	NA	NA	CSAAGFDGYTF	TGCAGCGCCGCAGGGTTTGACGGCTACACCTTC
TRBV7-9	TRBJ1-4	NA	NA	CASSYRQNEKLFF	TGTGCCAGCAGCTACAGACAGAATGAAAAACTGTTTTTT
TRBV7-2	TRBJ2-7	NA	TRBD2	CASSLSGGGRAAYEQYF	TGTGCCAGCAGCTTATCAGGAGGCGGGAGGGCCGCCTACGAGCAGTACTTC
TRBV4-1	TRBJ2-7	NA	NA	CASSQDPGTAKYEQYF	TGCGCCAGCAGCCAAGATCCGGGGACTGCGAAGTACGAGCAGTACTTC
TRBV7-9	TRBJ2-2	NA	NA	CASSFYRGNTGELFF	TGTGCCAGCAGCTTTTACCGGGGCAACACCGGGGAGCTGTTTTTT